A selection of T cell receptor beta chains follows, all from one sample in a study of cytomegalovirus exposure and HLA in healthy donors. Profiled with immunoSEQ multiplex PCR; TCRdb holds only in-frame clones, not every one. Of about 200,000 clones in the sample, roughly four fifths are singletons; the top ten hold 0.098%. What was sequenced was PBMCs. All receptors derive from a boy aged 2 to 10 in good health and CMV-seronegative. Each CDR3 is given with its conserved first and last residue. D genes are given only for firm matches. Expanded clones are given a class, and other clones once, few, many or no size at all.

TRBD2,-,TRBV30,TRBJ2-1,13,TGTGCCTGGTCCGCGGGGGGGCACAATGAGCAGTTCTTC,CAWSAGGHNEQFF
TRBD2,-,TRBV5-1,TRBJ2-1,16,TGCGCCAGCAGCCCTTGGACTAGCGGGGGGGCGGATGAGCAGTTCTTC,CASSPWTSGGADEQFF
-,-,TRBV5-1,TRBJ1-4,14,TGCGCCAGCAGCTTGGATGCGTTCAATGAAAAACTGTTTTTT,CASSLDAFNEKLFF
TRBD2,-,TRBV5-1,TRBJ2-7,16,TGCGCCAGCAGCACGCCGGCTAGCGGGGGGCCGGACGAGCAGTACTTC,CASSTPASGGPDEQYF
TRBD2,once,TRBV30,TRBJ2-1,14,TGTGCCTGGGGACCCGGGAGGTTTTACAATGAGCAGTTCTTC,CAWGPGRFYNEQFF
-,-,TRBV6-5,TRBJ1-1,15,TGTGCCAGCAGCCGCGCCTCGGGGGGAAGAACTGAAGCTTTCTTT,CASSRASGGRTEAFF
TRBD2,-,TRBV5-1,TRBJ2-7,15,TGCGCCAGCAGCTGGACTAGCGGGGGGTCCTACGAGCAGTACTTC,CASSWTSGGSYEQYF
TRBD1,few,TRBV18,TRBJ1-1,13,TGTGCCAGCTCAGGACAGGGGGCGGCTGAAGCTTTCTTT,CASSGQGAAEAFF
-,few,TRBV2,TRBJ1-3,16,TGTGCCAGCGCCCCCCCGGGACACGGTCGGGGAAACACCATATATTTT,CASAPPGHGRGNTIYF
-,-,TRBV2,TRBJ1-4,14,TGTGCCAGCACGGGGAGGCTCTTTAATGAAAAACTGTTTTTT,CASTGRLFNEKLFF
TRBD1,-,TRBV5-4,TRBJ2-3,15,TGTGCCAGCAGCTTGGTGGGGCAGGGGGCAGATACGCAGTATTTT,CASSLVGQGADTQYF
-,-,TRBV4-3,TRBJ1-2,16,TGCGCCAGCAGCCAAGATCCGACAGGCGCTAACTATGGCTACACCTTC,CASSQDPTGANYGYTF
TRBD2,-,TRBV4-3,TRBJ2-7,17,TGCGCCAGCAGCCACCCCCGCATAGGGCGGGGGGACTACGAGCAGTACTTC,CASSHPRIGRGDYEQYF
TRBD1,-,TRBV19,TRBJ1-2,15,TGTGCCAGTAGTCGAGACAGGGTGGGGAACTATGGCTACACCTTC,CASSRDRVGNYGYTF
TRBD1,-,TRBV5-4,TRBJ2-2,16,TGTGCCAGCAGCCCCCAACGAGGGGGCGCTGCCGGGGAGCTGTTTTTT,CASSPQRGGAAGELFF
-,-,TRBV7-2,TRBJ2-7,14,TGTGCCAGCAGCTTAGACAAGGGAGCCGGCGAGCAGTACTTC,CASSLDKGAGEQYF
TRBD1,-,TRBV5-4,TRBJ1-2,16,TGTGCCAGCAGCCCCCTTTCGGGGACAGCTACAAAGGGCTACACCTTC,CASSPLSGTATKGYTF
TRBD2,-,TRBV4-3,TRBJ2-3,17,TGCGCCAGCAGCCAAGGGCGGGGGGGCTATAGCGCAGATACGCAGTATTTT,CASSQGRGGYSADTQYF
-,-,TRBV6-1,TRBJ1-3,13,TGTGCCAGCGTAACAGGGCCTGGAAACACCATATATTTT,CASVTGPGNTIYF
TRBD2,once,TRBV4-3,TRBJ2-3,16,TGCGCCAGCAGCCAAGTTGCGGGGGGGCCGACAGATACGCAGTATTTT,CASSQVAGGPTDTQYF
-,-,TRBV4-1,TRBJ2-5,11,TGCGCCAGCAGCCAGGGAGAGGCCCAGTACTTC,CASSQGEAQYF
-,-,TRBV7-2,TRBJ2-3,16,TGTGCCAGCAGCCTGCGCCCCGGGGTTACCACAGATACGCAGTATTTT,CASSLRPGVTTDTQYF
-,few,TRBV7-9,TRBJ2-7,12,TGTGCCAGCAGCCTGTCCGCCTACGAGCAGTACTTC,CASSLSAYEQYF
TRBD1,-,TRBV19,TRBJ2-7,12,TGTGCCACCCGGGACAGAGCCTACGAGCAGTACTTC,CATRDRAYEQYF
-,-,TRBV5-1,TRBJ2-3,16,TGCGCCAGCAGCTTGGCGACTTCCGTCCAGACAGATACGCAGTATTTT,CASSLATSVQTDTQYF
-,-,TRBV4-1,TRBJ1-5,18,TGCGCCAGCAGCCAAGCGGGAGGACCGTTAAGGTTCAATCAGCCCCAGCATTTT,CASSQAGGPLRFNQPQHF
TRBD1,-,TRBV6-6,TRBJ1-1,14,TGTGCCAGCAGTGGACAGGGGAGAGCCACTGAAGCTTTCTTT,CASSGQGRATEAFF
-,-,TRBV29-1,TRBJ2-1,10,TGCAGCGCTAGATACAATGAGCAGTTCTTC,CSARYNEQFF
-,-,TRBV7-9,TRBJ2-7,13,TGTGCCAGCAGCGCAGGGATCTCCTACGAGCAGTACTTC,CASSAGISYEQYF
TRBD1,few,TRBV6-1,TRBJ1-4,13,TGTGCCAGCGCAGGGGGCGCCGGTGAAAAACTGTTTTTT,CASAGGAGEKLFF
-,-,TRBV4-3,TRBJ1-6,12,TGCGCCAGCAGCCACAGGGATTCACCCCTCCACTTT,CASSHRDSPLHF
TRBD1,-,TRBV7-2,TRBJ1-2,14,TGTGCCACTGCCGGGACAGGGGCTAACTATGGCTACACCTTC,CATAGTGANYGYTF
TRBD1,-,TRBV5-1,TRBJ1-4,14,TGCGCCAGCAGCTTGGGACAGGGGGCTGAAAAACTGTTTTTT,CASSLGQGAEKLFF
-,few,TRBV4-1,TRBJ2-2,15,TGCGCCAGCAGCCAAACCCCGGGGAACACCGGGGAGCTGTTTTTT,CASSQTPGNTGELFF
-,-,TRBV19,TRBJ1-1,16,TGTGCCAGTAGTATAGGACCGCCAGGGGCAGGCACTGAAGCTTTCTTT,CASSIGPPGAGTEAFF
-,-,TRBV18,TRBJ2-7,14,TGTGCCAGCTCAACGGGGTTTAGCTCCTACGAGCAGTACTTC,CASSTGFSSYEQYF
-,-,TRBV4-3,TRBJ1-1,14,TGCGCCAGCAGTAAGCAGGGGATGAACACTGAAGCTTTCTTT,CASSKQGMNTEAFF
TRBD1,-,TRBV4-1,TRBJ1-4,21,TGCGCCAGCAGCCAACCACCCGCTAAGGGGACAGGGGGCGAGGAAAGGGAAAAACTGTTTTTT,CASSQPPAKGTGGEEREKLFF
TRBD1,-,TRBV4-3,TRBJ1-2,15,TGCGCCAGCAGCCAAGATGGACAGGGGCTCTATGGCTACACCTTC,CASSQDGQGLYGYTF
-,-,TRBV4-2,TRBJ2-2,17,TGTGCCAGCAGCCATATAGGTGGCAGGGTGAACACCGGGGAGCTGTTTTTT,CASSHIGGRVNTGELFF
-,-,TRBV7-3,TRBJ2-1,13,TGTGCCAGCAGCTTGACAGCTTACAATGAGCAGTTCTTC,CASSLTAYNEQFF
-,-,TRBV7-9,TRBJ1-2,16,TGTGCCAGCAGCCGTGAGCTCAGGGAATTCCTCTATGGCTACACCTTC,CASSRELREFLYGYTF
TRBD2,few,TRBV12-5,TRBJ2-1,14,TGTGCTAGTGGTTTGAGCGGGACCCCTAATGAGCAGTTCTTC,CASGLSGTPNEQFF
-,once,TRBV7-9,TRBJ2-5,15,TGTGCCAGCAGGCATGGGGGGGGCCTCCAAGAGACCCAGTACTTC,CASRHGGGLQETQYF
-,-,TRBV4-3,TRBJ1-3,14,TGCGCCAGCAGCCTGCGGGTCTCTGGAAACACCATATATTTT,CASSLRVSGNTIYF
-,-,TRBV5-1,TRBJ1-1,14,TGCGCCAGCAGCGCCTCAGGGCCAAACACTGAAGCTTTCTTT,CASSASGPNTEAFF
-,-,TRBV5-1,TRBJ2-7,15,TGCGCCAGCAGCCCCATTGCAGGGGGGTCCTACGAGCAGTACTTC,CASSPIAGGSYEQYF
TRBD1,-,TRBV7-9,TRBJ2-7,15,TGTGCCAGCAGCTACCCGGGACAGGGGGCGAACGAGCAGTACTTC,CASSYPGQGANEQYF
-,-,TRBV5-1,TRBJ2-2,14,TGCGCCAGCAGCCCTACCAACGGGGCCGGGGAGCTGTTTTTT,CASSPTNGAGELFF
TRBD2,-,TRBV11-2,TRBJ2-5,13,TGTGCCAGCAGCAAGGGACTAGGAGAGACCCAGTACTTC,CASSKGLGETQYF
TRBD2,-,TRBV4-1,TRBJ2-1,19,TGCGCCAGCAGCCAAGAAGAGGGACTAGTCCCAATCTCCTACAATGAGCAGTTCTTC,CASSQEEGLVPISYNEQFF
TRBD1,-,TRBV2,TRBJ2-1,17,TGTGCCAGCAGTGAGGTTACAGGGGTCAGGGTTCGCAATGAGCAGTTCTTC,CASSEVTGVRVRNEQFF
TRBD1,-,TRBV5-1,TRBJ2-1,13,TGCGCCAGCAGCTCGGGGACAGGGAATGAGCAGTTCTTC,CASSSGTGNEQFF
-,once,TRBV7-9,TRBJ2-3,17,TGTGCCAGCACCTCACCCCCCGGGACACTGGGCACAGATACGCAGTATTTT,CASTSPPGTLGTDTQYF
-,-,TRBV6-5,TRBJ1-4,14,TGTGCCAGCAGTTACGGGCAGGGAGGCGAAAAACTGTTTTTT,CASSYGQGGEKLFF
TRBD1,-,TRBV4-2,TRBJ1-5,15,TGTGCCAGCAGCCAAAGGTACAGGGGAAATCAGCCCCAGCATTTT,CASSQRYRGNQPQHF
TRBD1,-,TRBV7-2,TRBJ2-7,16,TGTGCCAGCAGCAGAAACAGGGGGCGAAAATCCTACGAGCAGTACTTC,CASSRNRGRKSYEQYF
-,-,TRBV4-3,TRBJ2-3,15,TGCGCCAGCAGCCGTGCGGGGACCGCCACAGATACGCAGTATTTT,CASSRAGTATDTQYF
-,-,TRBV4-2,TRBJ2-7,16,TGTGCCAGCAGCCAAGATCGGGTTGGGAGCACCTACGAGCAGTACTTC,CASSQDRVGSTYEQYF